Following are 27 T cell receptor beta chains from one sample sequenced in a study of blood T cell repertoires in COVID-19. Measured with immunoSEQ multiplex PCR; TCRdb has only the in-frame clones, and not every one. This table has 150,000 to 200,000 clones, approximately 90% appearing once. Specimen: peripheral blood. These TCRs come from a woman aged 25-40 years with acute or convalescent COVID-19.

CDR3 amino acids: CASSKAGNSGNTIYF. The CDR3 DNA sequence: TGTGCCAGCAGCAAAGCCGGGAACTCTGGAAACACCATATATTTT. The gene calls are TRBV5-6 and TRBJ1-3; D gene ambiguous. V lost 4 bases to trimming and J lost 0 bases, with 11 bases between them. Germline CDR1 reads SGHDT; CDR2 reads YYEEEE. The CDR3 runs 15 residues.

The chain recombines TRBV29-1 with TRBJ2-5, with a tentative D call TRBD1 (6 bases). The germline V gene has CDR1 SQVTM and CDR2 ANQGSEA. This CDR3 region has 13 residues. The V end was cut by 3 bases, the J end by 5 bases, with 13 bases between. The CDR3 sequence is CSVDVDRSETQYF. The DNA of the CDR3 is TGCAGCGTTGATGTTGACAGGTCGGAGACCCAGTACTTC.

This chain connects TRBV12-3 or TRBV12-4 to TRBJ2-7; D is perhaps TRBD1 (5 bases). V dropped 5 bases and J dropped 2 bases, with 7 bases sitting between them. This CDR3 is built from 12 residues. The CDR3 nucleotides are TGTGCCAGCAGTAGGGGCCCCTACGAGCAGTACTTC. Encoded protein: CASSRGPYEQYF.

The chain is built from TRBV7-9 and TRBJ2-5; the match to TRBD1 covers 7 bases. After removal of 5 bases from V and 5 bases from J, the junction contained 5 bases not matched to a gene. CDR1 SEHNR and CDR2 FQNEAQ come from the germline V gene (reference sequence). The CDR3 covers 13 residues. The CDR3: CASSQYRGETQYF. The CDR3 region has the DNA TGTGCCAGCAGCCAGTACAGGGGCGAGACCCAGTACTTC.

The chain carries TRBV5-6 and TRBJ1-2; no clear D gene. This CDR3 is built from 13 residues. Germline V gene sequence: CDR1 SGHDT, CDR2 YYEEEE. Trimming shortened V by 1 base and J by 4 bases, and 8 bases separated the two germline ends. DNA for the CDR3: TGTGCCAGCAGCTTGTCACAGAGCTATGGCTACACCTTC. Translation gives CASSLSQSYGYTF.

CDR3 coding DNA: TGTGCCAGCGGCACAGGGGGCTTCAGCGAGCAGTACTTC. This encodes CASGTGGFSEQYF. The J gene is TRBJ2-7, the V gene TRBV28; 9 bases agree with TRBD1. The CDR3 is made up of 13 amino acids. With V trimmed by 8 bases and J by 6 bases, 8 bases remained unmatched. The germline V gene has CDR1 MDHEN and CDR2 SYDVKM.

This clone has only one observation. The rearrangement links TRBV2 to TRBJ1-5; D is perhaps TRBD1 (5 bases). CDR1 and CDR2 from the germline V gene are SNHLY and FYNNEI. CDR3 length: 14 amino acids. V dropped 6 bases and J dropped 7 bases, with 16 bases sitting between them. The CDR3 protein is CASRAGAGLQPQHF. CDR3 nucleotide sequence: TGTGCCAGCAGAGCAGGAGCAGGGCTACAGCCCCAGCATTTT. The whole variable domain, remainder taken from reference TRBV2 and TRBJ1-5, is EPEVTQTPSHQVTQMGQEVILRCVPISNHLYFYWYRQILGQKVEFLVSFYNNEISEKSEIFDDQFSVERPDGSNFTLKIRSTKLEDSAMYFCASRAGAGLQPQHFGDGTRLSIL.

The rearrangement joins TRBV3-1 (or the pseudogene TRBV3-2) to TRBJ1-1; TRBD1 aligns across 8 bases. Looked up from germline, CDR1 is LGHDT and CDR2 is YNNKEL (reference sequence). V was clipped by 5 bases and J by 1 base; unmatched bases: 3. The CDR3 contains 14 residues. CDR3 coding DNA: TGTGCCAGCAGCAGAGGGACAGGGAACACTGAAGCTTTCTTT. Its translation is CASSRGTGNTEAFF.

The chain's CDR3 is CASSQDLATNEKLFF. The CDR3 DNA reads TGTGCCAGCAGCCAAGATTTAGCAACTAATGAAAAACTGTTTTTT. This sequence joins TRBV4-2 and TRBJ1-4, with no clear D. Looked up from germline, CDR1 is LGHNA and CDR2 is YNFKEQ. The V and J ends lost 0 bases and 0 bases respectively, with 5 bases between them. CDR3 length: 15 residues.

This rearrangement joins TRBV2 to TRBJ2-3; D not resolved. Germline V CDR1 and CDR2: SNHLY, FYNNEI. The CDR3 spans 14 residues. V was pared by 4 bases and J by 2 bases, with 10 bases between. The CDR3 nucleotides read TGTGCCAGCAGTGGGGTCAGGCCCACAGATACGCAGTATTTT. Its protein product is CASSGVRPTDTQYF.

V usage is TRBV18 and J usage is TRBJ2-7; 7 bases fit TRBD1. Germline assignment: CDR1 KGHSH and CDR2 LQKENI. With 4 bases clipped from V and 1 base from J, the junction kept 7 bases outside the gene matches. The CDR3 is 15 residues long. CDR3 bases: TGTGCCAGCTCACGGACCGGGACAGTATCCTACGAGCAGTACTTC. Translation gives CASSRTGTVSYEQYF.

The rearrangement uses TRBV5-5 and TRBJ1-5; 7 bases map to TRBD1. V trimming: 4 bases; J trimming: 7 bases; junction bases outside the gene matches: 5. Germline assignment: CDR1 SGHKS and CDR2 YYEKEE (reference sequence). This CDR3 contains 13 residues. DNA for the CDR3: TGTGCCAGCAGCCCACAGGGGAAACAGCCCCAGCATTTT. It codes for CASSPQGKQPQHF. Drawing the rest from reference TRBV5-5 and TRBJ1-5, the complete variable domain is DAGVTQSPTHLIKTRGQQVTLRCSPISGHKSVSWYQQVLGQGPQFIFQYYEKEERGRGNFPDRFSARQFPNYSSELNVNALLLGDSALYLCASSPQGKQPQHFGDGTRLSIL.

V usage is TRBV2 and J usage is TRBJ2-3, with D perhaps TRBD1 (6 bases). Per the germline V gene, CDR1 is SNHLY and CDR2 is FYNNEI. Trimming removed 4 bases at V and 6 bases at J, with 8 bases between. The CDR3 contains 12 residues. The CDR3 region has the DNA TGTGCCAGCAGTGGGACAGCCGATACGCAGTATTTT. Protein product: CASSGTADTQYF.

This clone appeared a single time. The chain has TRBV28 and TRBJ1-6, with D perhaps TRBD1 (5 bases). The V end was cut by 1 base, the J end by 11 bases, with 15 bases between. The CDR3 loop spans 15 amino acids. CDR1 is MDHEN, CDR2 SYDVKM, per germline. Here the CDR3 DNA reads TGTGCCAGCAGTTTATTCCAGGGTTCGCGGACACCCCTCCACTTT. It translates to CASSLFQGSRTPLHF. Complete variable domain (other parts from reference TRBV28 and TRBJ1-6): DVKVTQSSRYLVKRTGEKVFLECVQDMDHENMFWYRQDPGLGLRLIYFSYDVKMKEKGDIPEGYSVSREKKERFSLILESASTNQTSMYLCASSLFQGSRTPLHFGNGTRLTVT.

The table lists this clone with a few counts. Its ends do not fully match the called genes, so a read error is possible. The rearrangement links TRBV12-3 or TRBV12-4 to TRBJ1-2, with 9 bases lining up with TRBD1. This CDR3 is built from 12 residues. The CDR3: CASSVTGGEPHF. The CDR3 DNA follows: TGTGCCAGCAGTGTTACAGGGGGCGAACCCCACTTC.

This chain connects TRBV5-6 to TRBJ2-7; TRBD1 might be the D (6 bases). The CDR3 totals 13 residues. Germline values: CDR1 SGHDT, CDR2 YYEEEE. The ends were cut back, 5 bases at V and 7 bases at J, with 16 bases in the middle. As DNA, the CDR3 is TGTGCCAGCAGTCACTACAGGGTAGGAGAGCAGTACTTC. It codes for CASSHYRVGEQYF. The full variable domain, with the rest looked up from reference TRBV5-6 and TRBJ2-7, is DAGVTQSPTHLIKTRGQQVTLRCSPKSGHDTVSWYQQALGQGPQFIFQYYEEEERQRGNFPDRFSGHQFPNYSSELNVNALLLGDSALYLCASSHYRVGEQYFGPGTRLTVT.

The chain uses TRBV2 and TRBJ2-7; no definite D call. This CDR3 has 15 residues. CDR1 and CDR2 from the germline V gene are SNHLY and FYNNEI. The germline V and J ends were trimmed by 7 bases and 8 bases, with 24 bases remaining between them. DNA of the CDR3: TGTGCCAGCAAAATAGAAAGAGGCCTGCTTCTTAAGCAGTACTTC. Its protein product is CASKIERGLLLKQYF.

The chain has TRBV30 and TRBJ2-7; D remains ambiguous. Germline V lookup: CDR1 GTSNPN, CDR2 SVGIG (reference sequence). This CDR3 has 15 amino acids. V was trimmed by 1 base and J by 0 bases, leaving 13 bases between them. The CDR3 DNA sequence: TGTGCCTGGAGTGCGCCCCTAAGATTCTCCTACGAGCAGTACTTC. Amino acid sequence: CAWSAPLRFSYEQYF. The whole variable domain, filled in from reference TRBV30 and TRBJ2-7, reads SQTIHQWPATLVQPVGSPLSLECTVEGTSNPNLYWYRQAAGRGLQLLFYSVGIGQISSEVPQNLSASRPQDRQFILSSKKLLLSDSGFYLCAWSAPLRFSYEQYFGPGTRLTVT.

The chain joins TRBV7-2 to TRBJ2-7; TRBD2 might be the D (5 bases). Between the trimmed V and J ends, which lost 6 bases and 0 bases, there was a span of 15 bases. This CDR3 is built from 15 residues. CDR1 SGHTA and CDR2 FQGNSA come from the germline V gene. The CDR3 sequence: CASSRRGLSSYEQYF. The CDR3 coding sequence is TGTGCCAGCAGTAGACGCGGGCTTTCCTCCTACGAGCAGTACTTC.

J is TRBJ2-1 and V is TRBV5-1; TRBD2 matches 7 bases. V was clipped by 1 base and J by 6 bases; unmatched bases: 7. CDR1 is SGHRS, CDR2 YFSETQ, per germline. The CDR3 runs 15 residues. Here the CDR3 DNA reads TGCGCCAGCAGCTTGATTGTAGCGGGCCGCAATGAGCAGTTCTTC. Translation: CASSLIVAGRNEQFF.

V and J are TRBV6-4 and TRBJ1-1, with a tentative D call TRBD1 (6 bases). The ends were cut back, 4 bases at V and 4 bases at J, with 10 bases in the middle. The CDR3 loop spans 13 amino acids. Germline values: CDR1 MRHNA, CDR2 SNTAGT. CDR3 region: CASSATGTTEAFF. The CDR3, as DNA: TGTGCCAGCAGTGCTACAGGGACCACTGAAGCTTTCTTT.

The rearrangement uses TRBV4-1 and TRBJ2-3; no reliable D call. Trimming stripped 3 bases from V and 3 bases from J, with 4 bases between. This CDR3 has 12 residues. Germline CDR1 and CDR2: MGHRA and YSYEKL. CDR3 sequence (DNA): TGCGCCAGCAGCCACGTAACAGATACGCAGTATTTT. This translates into CASSHVTDTQYF.

Only one count was recorded for this clone. The chain uses TRBV6-5 and TRBJ2-7; perhaps TRBD1 as D (5 bases). With 6 bases removed from V and 4 bases from J, the gap between germline ends came to 19 bases. Per germline, CDR1 MNHEY and CDR2 SVGAGI. The CDR3 loop spans 15 amino acids. CDR3 protein: CASSPIRQGGYEQYF. The CDR3, as DNA: TGTGCCAGCAGCCCCATTCGGCAGGGTGGGTACGAGCAGTACTTC.

V gene TRBV4-1 combines with J gene TRBJ1-4; 7 nucleotides agree with TRBD1. The junction had 7 bases not matched to a gene; V was cut back by 5 bases and J by 10 bases. CDR1 and CDR2 from the germline V gene are MGHRA and YSYEKL. The CDR3 has 13 amino acids. CDR3 loop: CASSSGTVPKLFF. The CDR3 nucleotides read TGCGCCAGCAGCTCAGGGACAGTGCCAAAACTGTTTTTT.

The count of this clone is one. Mismatch with germline at one junction end may stem from a read error. This rearrangement joins TRBV30 to TRBJ1-5, with D unresolved. Germline CDR1 reads GTSNPN; CDR2 reads SVGIG (reference sequence). This CDR3 contains 14 residues. CDR3 DNA sequence: TGTGCCCGGAGTAGTGTGGCGGGCAATCAGCCCCAGCATTTT. Its translation is CARSSVAGNQPQHF.

This clone was observed once. The V gene is TRBV27, the J gene TRBJ2-1, with TRBD1 as a possible D gene (5 bases). This CDR3 is built from 17 residues. Germline assignment: CDR1 MNHEY and CDR2 SMNVEV (reference sequence). V lost 1 base and J lost 4, with 17 bases in between. Here the CDR3 reads CASSLLQTARGYNEQFF. CDR3 coding DNA: TGTGCCAGCAGTTTATTACAGACAGCCCGTGGGTACAATGAGCAGTTCTTC.

The J gene is TRBJ2-1, the V gene TRBV7-2; TRBD2 matches at 9 bases. Germline CDR1 and CDR2: SGHTA and FQGNSA. The CDR3 covers 16 residues. V shed 6 bases, J shed 10 bases, and the junction held 16 bases outside the gene matches. The chain's CDR3 is CASRHSPAGGPWEQFF. CDR3 in DNA: TGTGCCAGCAGACATTCCCCCGCGGGAGGGCCCTGGGAGCAGTTCTTC.